The 5 T cell receptor beta chains given below trace back to one sample, sequenced in a study of T cells after posttransplantation cyclophosphamide. Data came from immunoSEQ multiplex PCR; TCRdb stores just in-frame clones and leaves some out. This sample carries around 13,000 clones, approximately 80% of them seen once, and the ten largest clones take around 0.8%. Sequenced sample: memory CD4+ T cells sorted from PBMCs. These TCRs come from a man between 50 and 59 years old in good health, CMV-negative, and a related stem cell transplant donor.

V gene TRBV7-2 combines with J gene TRBJ2-5, with 10 bases that match TRBD2. Trimming took 3 bases from V and 4 from J; bases not matched to a gene: 11. CDR1 is SGHTA, CDR2 FQGNSA, per germline. The CDR3 totals 17 residues. CDR3 bases: TGTGCCAGCAGCTTGGAGGCTAGCGGGAGTTTTAGAGAGACCCAGTACTTC. Translating it yields CASSLEASGSFRETQYF.

J is TRBJ1-5 and V is TRBV19; D possibly corresponds to TRBD1 (6 bases). Germline-derived CDR1 and CDR2 are LNHDA and SQIVND (reference sequence). V was trimmed by 5 bases and J by 0 bases, leaving 14 bases between them. The length of the CDR3 is 16 residues. CDR3 in amino acids: CASSGPGHNSNQPQHF. CDR3 sequence (DNA): TGTGCCAGTAGTGGGCCGGGACACAATAGCAATCAGCCCCAGCATTTT.

This chain connects TRBV7-3 to TRBJ2-6, with D tentatively TRBD2 (5 bases). The V end was cut by 2 bases, the J end by 0 bases, with 8 bases between. The germline CDR1 and CDR2 sequences are SGHTA and FQGTGA. CDR3 size: 16 residues. The CDR3 DNA reads TGTGCCAGCAGCTTAGAGGGCACCTCTGGGGCCAACGTCCTGACTTTC. Translated, it gives CASSLEGTSGANVLTF.

The rearrangement links TRBV6-6 to TRBJ1-2; weak D call: TRBD1 (5 bases). Germline V gene lookup returns CDR1 MNHNY and CDR2 SVGAGI (reference sequence). The CDR3 totals 12 residues. Trimming took off 6 bases at V and 5 bases at J, with 10 bases between the two ends. This chain's CDR3 is CASSGGDYGYTF. Here the CDR3 DNA reads TGTGCCAGCAGCGGGGGAGATTATGGCTACACCTTC.

The chain uses TRBV18 and TRBJ2-3; 7 bases align to TRBD2. CDR3 length: 18 amino acids. V was clipped by 2 bases and J by 5 bases; unmatched bases: 16. CDR1 KGHSH and CDR2 LQKENI come from the germline V gene. The CDR3 reads CASSPSRAGAGYLDTQYF. CDR3 nucleotides: TGTGCCAGCTCACCAAGCAGGGCGGGAGCCGGATATTTAGATACGCAGTATTTT.